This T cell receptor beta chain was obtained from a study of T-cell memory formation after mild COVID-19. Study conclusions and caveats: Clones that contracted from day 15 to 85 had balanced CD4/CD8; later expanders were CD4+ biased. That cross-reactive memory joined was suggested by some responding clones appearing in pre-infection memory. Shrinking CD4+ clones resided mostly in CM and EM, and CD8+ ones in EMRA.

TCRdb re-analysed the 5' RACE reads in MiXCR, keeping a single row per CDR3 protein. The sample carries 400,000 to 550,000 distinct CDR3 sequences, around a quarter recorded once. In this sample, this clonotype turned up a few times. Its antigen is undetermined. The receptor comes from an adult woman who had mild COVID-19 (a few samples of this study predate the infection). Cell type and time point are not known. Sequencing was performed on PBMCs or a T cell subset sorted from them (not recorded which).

This CDR3 reads CASSQPDRSYNEQFF. The CDR3 DNA sequence: TGTGCCAGCAGCCAACCGGACAGGAGTTACAATGAGCAGTTCTTC. The rearrangement uses TRBV5-4 and TRBJ2-1; 7 bases agree with TRBD1. This CDR3 spans 15 amino acids. The V gene end was trimmed by 4 bases and the J gene end by 4 bases; junction bases not matched to a gene: 8. Germline CDR1 is SGHNT and CDR2 is YYREEE (reference sequence).